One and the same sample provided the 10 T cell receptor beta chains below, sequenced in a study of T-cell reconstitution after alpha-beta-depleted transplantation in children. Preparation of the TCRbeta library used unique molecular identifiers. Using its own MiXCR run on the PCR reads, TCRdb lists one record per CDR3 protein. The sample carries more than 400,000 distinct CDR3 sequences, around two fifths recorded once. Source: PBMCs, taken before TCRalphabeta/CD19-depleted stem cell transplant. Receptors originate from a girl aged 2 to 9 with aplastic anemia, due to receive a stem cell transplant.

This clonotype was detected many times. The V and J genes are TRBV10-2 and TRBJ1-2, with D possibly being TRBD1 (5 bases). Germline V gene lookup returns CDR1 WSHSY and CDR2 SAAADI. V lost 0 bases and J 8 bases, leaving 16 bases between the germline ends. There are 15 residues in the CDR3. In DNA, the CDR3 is TGCGCCAGCAGTGAGTCTACTAGGGACGGAGGGGGCTACACCTTC. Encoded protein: CASSESTRDGGGYTF.

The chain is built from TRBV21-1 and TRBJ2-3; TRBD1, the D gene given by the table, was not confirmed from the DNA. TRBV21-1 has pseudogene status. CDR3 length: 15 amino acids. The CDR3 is CAANGRLSATDTQYF. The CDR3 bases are TGTGCCGCGAATGGGCGACTATCCGCCACAGATACGCAGTATTTT.

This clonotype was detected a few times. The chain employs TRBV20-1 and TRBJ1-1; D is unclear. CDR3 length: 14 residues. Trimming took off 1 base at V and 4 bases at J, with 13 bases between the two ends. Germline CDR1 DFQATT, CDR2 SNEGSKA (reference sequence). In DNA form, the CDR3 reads TGCAGTGCTAGAGTATCGGGGATAGGCACTGAAGCTTTCTTT. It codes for CSARVSGIGTEAFF.

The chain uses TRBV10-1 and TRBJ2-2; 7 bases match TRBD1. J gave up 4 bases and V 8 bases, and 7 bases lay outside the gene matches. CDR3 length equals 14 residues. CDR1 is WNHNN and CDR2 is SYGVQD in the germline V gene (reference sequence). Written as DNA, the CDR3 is TGCGCCAGCCGACCGGGACAGACCACCGGGGAGCTGTTTTTT. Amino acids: CASRPGQTTGELFF.

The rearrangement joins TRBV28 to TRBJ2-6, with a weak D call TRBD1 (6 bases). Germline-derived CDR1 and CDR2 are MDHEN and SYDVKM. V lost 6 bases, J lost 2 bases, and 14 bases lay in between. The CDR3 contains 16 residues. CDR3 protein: CASSHARTAGANVLTF. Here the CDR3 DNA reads TGTGCCAGCAGCCACGCCCGGACAGCTGGGGCCAACGTCCTGACTTTC. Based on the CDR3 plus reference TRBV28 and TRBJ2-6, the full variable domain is DVKVTQSSRYLVKRTGEKVFLECVQDMDHENMFWYRQDPGLGLRLIYFSYDVKMKEKGDIPEGYSVSREKKERFSLILESASTNQTSMYLCASSHARTAGANVLTFGAGSRLTVL.

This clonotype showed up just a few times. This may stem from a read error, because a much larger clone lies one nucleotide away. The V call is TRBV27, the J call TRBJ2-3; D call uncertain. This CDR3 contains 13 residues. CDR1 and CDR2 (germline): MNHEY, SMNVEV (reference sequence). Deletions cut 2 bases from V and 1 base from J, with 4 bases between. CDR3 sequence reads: CASSLSRTDTQYF. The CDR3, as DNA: TGTGCCAGCAGTTTAAGCCGCACAGATACGCAGTATTTT.

This chain's CDR3 is CASTNPHWETNEQFF. The CDR3 DNA sequence: TGTGCCAGCACCAACCCCCACTGGGAGACCAATGAGCAGTTCTTC. The rearrangement uses TRBV6-1 and TRBJ2-1; weak D call: TRBD2 (5 bases). The CDR3 sequence is 15 residues long. Between the trimmed V and J ends, which lost 7 bases and 6 bases, there was a span of 19 bases. Germline CDR1 reads MNHNS; CDR2 reads SASEGT.

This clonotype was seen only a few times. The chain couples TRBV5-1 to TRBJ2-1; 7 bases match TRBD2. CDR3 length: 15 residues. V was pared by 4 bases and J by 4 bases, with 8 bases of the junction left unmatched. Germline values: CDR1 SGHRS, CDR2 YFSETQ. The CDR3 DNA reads TGCGCCAGCAGCAGGATAGCGGGTCAGTACAATGAGCAGTTCTTC. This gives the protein CASSRIAGQYNEQFF.

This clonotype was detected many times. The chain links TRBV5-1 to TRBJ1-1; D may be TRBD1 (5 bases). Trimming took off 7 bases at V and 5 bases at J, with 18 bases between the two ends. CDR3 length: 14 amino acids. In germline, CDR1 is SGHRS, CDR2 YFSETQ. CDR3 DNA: TGCGCCAGCGGTTCCAGGGAGGTTGGAACTGAAGCTTTCTTT. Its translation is CASGSREVGTEAFF.

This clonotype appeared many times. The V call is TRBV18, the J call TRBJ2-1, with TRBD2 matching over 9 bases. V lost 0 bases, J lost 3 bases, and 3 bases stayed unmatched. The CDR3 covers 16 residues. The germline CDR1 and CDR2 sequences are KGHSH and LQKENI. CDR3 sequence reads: CASSPPAGGHYNEQFF. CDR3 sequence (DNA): TGTGCCAGCTCACCACCCGCGGGAGGGCACTACAATGAGCAGTTCTTC.